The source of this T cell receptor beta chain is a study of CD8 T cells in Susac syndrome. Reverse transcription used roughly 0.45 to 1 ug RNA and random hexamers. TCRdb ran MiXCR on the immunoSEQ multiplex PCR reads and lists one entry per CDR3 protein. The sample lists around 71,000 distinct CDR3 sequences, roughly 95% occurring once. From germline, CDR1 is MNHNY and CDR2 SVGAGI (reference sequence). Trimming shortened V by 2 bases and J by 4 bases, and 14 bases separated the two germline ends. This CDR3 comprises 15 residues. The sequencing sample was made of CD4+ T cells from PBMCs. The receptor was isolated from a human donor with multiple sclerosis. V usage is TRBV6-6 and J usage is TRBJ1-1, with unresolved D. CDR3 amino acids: CASSYGLGVATEAFF. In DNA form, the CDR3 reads TGTGCCAGCAGTTACGGATTGGGAGTGGCCACTGAAGCTTTCTTT.